A selection of T cell receptor beta chains follows, all from one sample in a study of STAT5B mutations in CD4+ large granular lymphocyte leukemia. TCRdb's copy holds only in-frame clones and misses some; the assay was immunoSEQ multiplex PCR. In the table there are about 48,000 clones, about 70% of which are singletons. Sequenced material: CD4+ T cells from blood buffy coats. The receptor source for this set is a human donor in good health. Each CDR3 is given with its conserved first and last residue. The order of the fields is clone size, V gene, J gene, D gene, CDR3 protein, CDR3 DNA. D genes are given only for firm matches. Not all rows give a size; the values are once, few, many and, for expanded clones, a class.

clone size: NA
V gene: TRBV27
J gene: TRBJ1-5
D gene: TRBD1
CDR3 protein: CASSLQTGSNQPQHF
CDR3 DNA: TGTGCCAGCAGTCTCCAGACAGGGAGCAATCAGCCCCAGCATTTT

clone size: NA
V gene: TRBV1
J gene: TRBJ1-6
D gene: NA
CDR3 protein: CTSSQDPGGSAYNSPLHF
CDR3 DNA: TGCACCAGCAGCCAAGACCCTGGGGGGAGCGCCTATAATTCACCCCTCCACTTT

clone size: NA
V gene: TRBV15
J gene: TRBJ2-5
D gene: NA
CDR3 protein: CATSARVQETQYF
CDR3 DNA: TGTGCCACCAGCGCCAGGGTTCAAGAGACCCAGTACTTC

clone size: NA
V gene: TRBV6-5
J gene: TRBJ2-1
D gene: NA
CDR3 protein: CASSYRGLGGYNEQFF
CDR3 DNA: TGTGCCAGCAGTTATAGGGGACTCGGAGGGTACAATGAGCAGTTCTTC

clone size: NA
V gene: TRBV30
J gene: TRBJ1-2
D gene: NA
CDR3 protein: CAWSVNNYGYTF
CDR3 DNA: TGTGCCTGGAGTGTAAATAACTATGGCTACACCTTC

clone size: few
V gene: TRBV7-3
J gene: TRBJ1-1
D gene: NA
CDR3 protein: CASSLGGANTEAFF
CDR3 DNA: TGTGCCAGCAGCCTCGGGGGGGCGAACACTGAAGCTTTCTTT

clone size: few
V gene: TRBV2
J gene: TRBJ1-5
D gene: NA
CDR3 protein: CASRGAAGNQPQHF
CDR3 DNA: TGTGCCAGCAGAGGCGCCGCGGGCAATCAGCCCCAGCATTTT

clone size: NA
V gene: TRBV5-1
J gene: TRBJ2-3
D gene: TRBD1
CDR3 protein: CASSLGDRETDTQYF
CDR3 DNA: TGCGCCAGCAGCTTGGGGGACAGGGAGACAGATACGCAGTATTTT

clone size: NA
V gene: TRBV28
J gene: TRBJ2-3
D gene: TRBD2
CDR3 protein: CASSLLAGVDTQYF
CDR3 DNA: TGTGCCAGCAGTTTGCTAGCGGGGGTAGATACGCAGTATTTT

clone size: NA
V gene: TRBV11-2
J gene: TRBJ1-4
D gene: TRBD1
CDR3 protein: CASSLGAGGTEKLFF
CDR3 DNA: TGTGCCAGCAGCTTAGGGGCAGGGGGCACTGAAAAACTGTTTTTT

clone size: few
V gene: TRBV5-1
J gene: TRBJ2-1
D gene: TRBD2
CDR3 protein: CASSGPGLVNEQFF
CDR3 DNA: TGCGCCAGCAGCGGACCGGGACTAGTTAATGAGCAGTTCTTC

clone size: NA
V gene: TRBV4-2
J gene: TRBJ1-3
D gene: TRBD1
CDR3 protein: CASSQVQQGPSSGNTIYF
CDR3 DNA: TGTGCCAGCAGCCAAGTCCAACAGGGGCCTTCGTCTGGAAACACCATATATTTT

clone size: NA
V gene: TRBV5-1
J gene: TRBJ2-5
D gene: TRBD2
CDR3 protein: CASSLAFGGGPGVETQYF
CDR3 DNA: TGCGCCAGCAGCTTGGCCTTTGGCGGGGGGCCGGGGGTAGAGACCCAGTACTTC

clone size: NA
V gene: TRBV2
J gene: TRBJ1-5
D gene: TRBD1
CDR3 protein: CASSGDRGRVGDQPQHF
CDR3 DNA: TGTGCCAGCAGCGGGGACAGGGGGCGCGTGGGTGATCAGCCCCAGCATTTT

clone size: NA
V gene: TRBV7-2
J gene: TRBJ2-1
D gene: NA
CDR3 protein: CASSLSAGPYNEQFF
CDR3 DNA: TGTGCCAGCAGCTTATCGGCGGGGCCCTACAATGAGCAGTTCTTC

clone size: NA
V gene: TRBV7-9
J gene: TRBJ1-6
D gene: NA
CDR3 protein: CASSLEGAPLHF
CDR3 DNA: TGTGCCAGCAGCTTAGAGGGGGCACCCCTCCACTTT

clone size: NA
V gene: TRBV10-3
J gene: TRBJ2-6
D gene: TRBD1
CDR3 protein: CAISESATGGFSGANVLTF
CDR3 DNA: TGTGCCATCAGTGAGTCTGCGACAGGGGGTTTCTCTGGGGCCAACGTCCTGACTTTC

clone size: NA
V gene: TRBV5-6
J gene: TRBJ2-1
D gene: TRBD2
CDR3 protein: CASSQSGGAWDEQFF
CDR3 DNA: TGTGCCAGCAGCCAAAGCGGGGGGGCCTGGGATGAGCAGTTCTTC

clone size: NA
V gene: TRBV5-1
J gene: TRBJ2-3
D gene: NA
CDR3 protein: CASKTVWADTQYF
CDR3 DNA: TGCGCCAGCAAAACCGTGTGGGCAGATACGCAGTATTTT

clone size: once
V gene: TRBV13
J gene: TRBJ1-1
D gene: NA
CDR3 protein: CASSLGGVTEAFF
CDR3 DNA: TGTGCCAGCAGCCTGGGGGGGGTCACTGAAGCTTTCTTT

clone size: NA
V gene: TRBV4-1
J gene: TRBJ2-5
D gene: TRBD2
CDR3 protein: CASSQDPTSTTSGTQYF
CDR3 DNA: TGCGCCAGCAGCCAAGACCCGACTAGCACAACTAGCGGGACCCAGTACTTC

clone size: NA
V gene: TRBV2
J gene: TRBJ1-5
D gene: NA
CDR3 protein: CASSETDSNQPQHF
CDR3 DNA: TGTGCCAGCAGTGAGACAGATAGCAATCAGCCCCAGCATTTT

clone size: NA
V gene: TRBV11-2
J gene: TRBJ1-6
D gene: NA
CDR3 protein: CASSNNSPLHF
CDR3 DNA: TGTGCCAGCAGCAATAATTCACCCCTCCACTTT

clone size: NA
V gene: TRBV4-2
J gene: TRBJ2-3
D gene: TRBD2
CDR3 protein: CASSQGSGGAVLTDTQYF
CDR3 DNA: TGTGCCAGCAGCCAAGGTAGCGGGGGGGCCGTCCTCACAGATACGCAGTATTTT

clone size: few
V gene: TRBV6-5
J gene: TRBJ2-5
D gene: NA
CDR3 protein: CASSYPQGTQYF
CDR3 DNA: TGTGCCAGCAGTTACCCTCAGGGGACCCAGTACTTC

clone size: few
V gene: TRBV9
J gene: TRBJ1-6
D gene: NA
CDR3 protein: CASSVNSVNSPLHF
CDR3 DNA: TGTGCCAGCAGCGTAAACTCAGTTAATTCACCCCTCCACTTT

clone size: NA
V gene: TRBV28
J gene: TRBJ2-3
D gene: NA
CDR3 protein: CASIPGGTGPLSTDTQYF
CDR3 DNA: TGTGCCAGCATCCCTGGGGGGACGGGACCCCTTAGCACAGATACGCAGTATTTT

clone size: NA
V gene: TRBV30
J gene: TRBJ2-1
D gene: NA
CDR3 protein: CAWSVRHLGEQFF
CDR3 DNA: TGTGCCTGGAGTGTACGCCATCTTGGTGAGCAGTTCTTC

clone size: NA
V gene: TRBV5-8
J gene: TRBJ2-7
D gene: NA
CDR3 protein: CASSFKQAASYEQYF
CDR3 DNA: TGTGCCAGCAGCTTTAAACAGGCAGCTTCCTACGAGCAGTACTTC

clone size: few
V gene: TRBV6-6
J gene: TRBJ2-6
D gene: NA
CDR3 protein: CASSHKTSGANVLTF
CDR3 DNA: TGTGCCAGCAGTCACAAGACCTCTGGGGCCAACGTCCTGACTTTC

clone size: NA
V gene: TRBV6-5
J gene: TRBJ1-1
D gene: NA
CDR3 protein: CASSLTLQLNTEAFF
CDR3 DNA: TGTGCCAGCAGTCTCACCCTGCAGTTGAACACTGAAGCTTTCTTT

clone size: NA
V gene: TRBV19
J gene: TRBJ1-1
D gene: NA
CDR3 protein: CASSVPGWGNTEAFF
CDR3 DNA: TGTGCCAGTAGCGTCCCCGGGTGGGGGAACACTGAAGCTTTCTTT

clone size: NA
V gene: TRBV19
J gene: TRBJ1-5
D gene: NA
CDR3 protein: CASSPGGGPNQPQHF
CDR3 DNA: TGTGCCAGTAGTCCGGGCGGAGGACCCAATCAGCCCCAGCATTTT

clone size: NA
V gene: TRBV25-1
J gene: TRBJ2-5
D gene: NA
CDR3 protein: CASSVGETQYF
CDR3 DNA: TGTGCCAGCAGTGTCGGAGAGACCCAGTACTTC

clone size: NA
V gene: TRBV4-1
J gene: TRBJ2-5
D gene: NA
CDR3 protein: CASSQDWAGPTRKETQYF
CDR3 DNA: TGCGCCAGCAGCCAAGATTGGGCAGGACCAACACGAAAAGAGACCCAGTACTTC

clone size: NA
V gene: TRBV18
J gene: TRBJ1-5
D gene: TRBD1
CDR3 protein: CASSGGQQNQPQHF
CDR3 DNA: TGTGCCAGCTCAGGGGGACAGCAAAATCAGCCCCAGCATTTT

clone size: NA
V gene: TRBV29-1
J gene: TRBJ2-5
D gene: TRBD2
CDR3 protein: CSVEGGGPETQYF
CDR3 DNA: TGCAGCGTTGAAGGGGGGGGTCCGGAGACCCAGTACTTC

clone size: NA
V gene: TRBV7-9
J gene: TRBJ2-5
D gene: TRBD1
CDR3 protein: CAHGTAETQYF
CDR3 DNA: TGTGCCCACGGGACAGCGGAGACCCAGTACTTC

clone size: NA
V gene: TRBV10-3
J gene: TRBJ2-3
D gene: TRBD2
CDR3 protein: CAISGGGPPDTQYF
CDR3 DNA: TGTGCCATCAGCGGGGGGGGGCCCCCAGATACGCAGTATTTT

clone size: NA
V gene: TRBV27
J gene: TRBJ1-6
D gene: NA
CDR3 protein: CASRPGQVTHNSPLHF
CDR3 DNA: TGTGCCAGCAGACCCGGGCAGGTCACACATAATTCACCCCTCCACTTT

clone size: NA
V gene: TRBV14
J gene: TRBJ2-7
D gene: NA
CDR3 protein: CASSQDFQGRQYF
CDR3 DNA: TGTGCCAGCAGCCAAGATTTTCAGGGGCGGCAGTACTTC

clone size: NA
V gene: TRBV19
J gene: TRBJ2-2
D gene: NA
CDR3 protein: CASRAGTTNTGELFF
CDR3 DNA: TGTGCCAGTAGGGCCGGGACAACGAACACCGGGGAGCTGTTTTTT

clone size: once
V gene: TRBV28
J gene: TRBJ2-3
D gene: NA
CDR3 protein: CASSLQGRDTQYF
CDR3 DNA: TGTGCCAGCAGCTTACAGGGCCGGGATACGCAGTATTTT

clone size: NA
V gene: TRBV27
J gene: TRBJ2-5
D gene: TRBD1
CDR3 protein: CASSLSKTGNRETQYF
CDR3 DNA: TGTGCCAGCAGTTTATCAAAGACAGGGAACCGAGAGACCCAGTACTTC

clone size: NA
V gene: TRBV23-1
J gene: TRBJ1-4
D gene: TRBD1
CDR3 protein: CASSQSTGPNEKLFF
CDR3 DNA: TGCGCCAGCAGTCAATCGACAGGGCCTAATGAAAAACTGTTTTTT

clone size: once
V gene: TRBV11-2
J gene: TRBJ2-7
D gene: NA
CDR3 protein: CATQPDRSFSYEQYF
CDR3 DNA: TGTGCCACCCAGCCCGACAGGTCCTTCTCCTACGAGCAGTACTTC

clone size: few
V gene: TRBV30
J gene: TRBJ1-1
D gene: TRBD1
CDR3 protein: CAWSLGTGRSAFF
CDR3 DNA: TGTGCCTGGAGTCTTGGGACAGGGAGGAGCGCTTTCTTT

clone size: NA
V gene: TRBV7-9
J gene: TRBJ1-2
D gene: NA
CDR3 protein: CASSSRLESYGYTF
CDR3 DNA: TGTGCCAGCAGCTCCCGACTGGAGAGCTATGGCTACACCTTC

clone size: NA
V gene: TRBV30
J gene: TRBJ2-2
D gene: NA
CDR3 protein: CAWSVGVVTGELFF
CDR3 DNA: TGTGCCTGGAGTGTGGGGGTCGTCACCGGGGAGCTGTTTTTT

clone size: NA
V gene: TRBV7-2
J gene: TRBJ1-3
D gene: TRBD1
CDR3 protein: CASSLWTGQGNTIYF
CDR3 DNA: TGTGCCAGCAGCTTATGGACGGGACAGGGAAACACCATATATTTT